This T cell receptor (beta chain) was captured by sequencing in a study of T-cell reconstitution after alpha-beta-depleted transplantation in children. The V gene lost 4 bases and the J gene lost 0 bases, with 19 bases spanning the gap. In germline, CDR1 is DFQATT, CDR2 SNEGSKA (reference sequence). CDR3 length: 16 amino acids. Using unique molecular identifiers, the investigators prepared the TCRbeta library. TCRdb re-called the PCR reads with MiXCR, one entry per CDR3 protein. The top ten hold about 5.6% of the sample, which has almost 500,000 distinct CDR3 sequences, 12% seen once. The V gene is TRBV20-1, the J gene TRBJ2-7, with D possibly called TRBD1 or TRBD2 (5 bases each). The sample in question was PBMCs from the stem cell graft donor, obtained from the stem cell graft. This TCR was sampled from a human donor who donated a stem cell graft to a child with combined immunodeficiency. The CDR3 DNA sequence: TGCAGTGCTACGCATCGGGGAAGGGGCTACTCCTACGAGCAGTACTTC. The encoded protein is CSATHRGRGYSYEQYF.